Listed below are T cell receptor beta chains from one sample, sequenced in a study of T cells in Graves' hyperthyroidism and ophthalmopathy. Via MiXCR, TCRdb re-called the multiplex PCR reads, giving one row per CDR3 protein. The sample holds under 400,000 distinct CDR3 sequences, roughly 23% seen once. Material: blood. These receptors originate from a woman aged 45-65 years with Graves' hyperthyroidism. CDR3s include the opening cysteine and the closing phenylalanine or tryptophan. The D gene is left open where the match is weak. Rows may omit the clone size; those that give it use once, few, many or a size class.

TRBJ2-1 | many | - | TRBV6-1 | TGTGCCAGCGCCACAGGGACTGAGCAGTTCTTC | CASATGTEQFF
TRBJ1-2 | many | - | TRBV28 | TGTGCCAGCTTCGGCACCTCGGTCTATGGCTACACCTTC | CASFGTSVYGYTF
TRBJ2-7 | many | TRBD2 | TRBV11-3 | TGTGCCAGCAGCATCGGACTAGCCTTCTCGAACGAGCAGTACTTC | CASSIGLAFSNEQYF
TRBJ2-5 | many | - | TRBV28 | TGTGCCAGCAGTTTTCAGGGGATAAGGGAGACCCAGTACTTC | CASSFQGIRETQYF
TRBJ2-3 | - | TRBD2 | TRBV27 | TGTGCCAGCAGTTTAGTAGCGGGAGGGGTTCATGGCACAGATACGCAGTATTTT | CASSLVAGGVHGTDTQYF
TRBJ1-1 | - | - | TRBV2 | TGTGCCAGCAGGGTAGGGGCGAACACTGAAGCTTTCTTT | CASRVGANTEAFF
TRBJ2-7 | - | - | TRBV28 | TGTGCCAGCACCAGGGCCGCGGGGTACGAGCAGTACTTC | CASTRAAGYEQYF
TRBJ1-1 | many | TRBD1 | TRBV18 | TGTGCCAGCTCCGGAAGGACAGGGAGGGTTGAAGCTTTCTTT | CASSGRTGRVEAFF
TRBJ1-1 | many | - | TRBV7-3 | TGCGCCAGCAGCTTGACAGGTGGGAACACTGAAGCTTTCTTT | CASSLTGGNTEAFF
TRBJ1-1 | few | - | TRBV9 | TGTGCCAGCAGCCCTCCCGGGGGGAGCACTGAAGCTTTCTTT | CASSPPGGSTEAFF
TRBJ2-3 | many | - | TRBV20-1 | TGCAGTGCTAGAGATCAGGGGCCACGCACAGATACGCAGTATTTT | CSARDQGPRTDTQYF
TRBJ1-5 | many | - | TRBV28 | TGTGCCAGCAGTTTCGGGGGAGAGCCCCAGCATTTT | CASSFGGEPQHF
TRBJ2-2 | many | TRBD2 | TRBV10-3 | TGTGCCATCAGCCGAGGACTAGCGATTGCCGGGGAGCTGTTTTTT | CAISRGLAIAGELFF
TRBJ2-3 | - | TRBD1 | TRBV6-1 | TGTGCCAGCAGTAACCGGACAGGGGCTTTTGTTACAGATACGCAGTATTTT | CASSNRTGAFVTDTQYF
TRBJ2-5 | - | TRBD1 | TRBV5-4 | TGTGCCAGCAGCTGGGACAGGGAAGAGACCCAGTACTTC | CASSWDREETQYF
TRBJ2-3 | many | - | TRBV5-1 | TGCGCCAGCAGCCCGGACACTCGCAACACAGATACGCAGTATTTT | CASSPDTRNTDTQYF
TRBJ2-5 | many | - | TRBV6-6 | TGTGCCAGCAGTTACCGGTCGACCGCCTCCTACCAAGAGACCCAGTACTTC | CASSYRSTASYQETQYF
TRBJ2-1 | - | - | TRBV5-1 | TGCGCCAGCAGCAACGGCCCGTACAATGAGCAGTTCTTC | CASSNGPYNEQFF
TRBJ1-5 | - | TRBD1 | TRBV6-1 | TGTGCCAGCAGTACGACAGGGAACAGTCAGCCCCAGCATTTT | CASSTTGNSQPQHF
TRBJ1-1 | - | - | TRBV11-2 | TGTGCCAGCAGCTTAGAAGTCGGGCACACTGAAGCTTTCTTT | CASSLEVGHTEAFF
TRBJ2-5 | few | - | TRBV7-9 | TGTGCCAGCAGCTTAGTGGGGTTCGGGGAGACCCAGTACTTC | CASSLVGFGETQYF
TRBJ2-5 | many | - | TRBV20-1 | TGCAGTGCCGTTGGGGGGATAGAGACCCAGTACTTC | CSAVGGIETQYF
TRBJ1-2 | many | TRBD1 | TRBV20-1 | TGCAGGGTATTGCGGGCAGGGGGGATCTATGGCTACACCTTC | CRVLRAGGIYGYTF
TRBJ1-1 | many | - | TRBV3-1 | TGTGCCAGCAGCCAAGGGCGGGGGGGCCCTGAAGCTTTCTTT | CASSQGRGGPEAFF
TRBJ2-7 | many | - | TRBV5-1 | TGCGCCAGCAGCCTGGATTCTACTTATTCCTACGAGCAGTACTTC | CASSLDSTYSYEQYF
TRBJ2-7 | - | TRBD1 | TRBV19 | TGTGCCAGTAGTATTTCAACGACAGGGGGTGACTACGAGCAGTACTTC | CASSISTTGGDYEQYF
TRBJ1-2 | few | - | TRBV5-1 | TGCGCCAGCAGCTTGGCTGCGGGAGGTGGCTACACCTTC | CASSLAAGGGYTF
TRBJ2-7 | many | TRBD1 | TRBV9 | TGTGCCAGCAGCACACCACGGACAGGGGGCAACGAGCAGTACTTC | CASSTPRTGGNEQYF
TRBJ2-7 | - | - | TRBV28 | TGTGCCAGCAGCCTATGGGGGGAGTACGAGCAGTACTTC | CASSLWGEYEQYF
TRBJ2-3 | many | - | TRBV7-7 | TGTGCTAGCAGCTTAGTGTTTTCTAGCACAGATACGCAGTATTTT | CASSLVFSSTDTQYF
TRBJ2-7 | - | TRBD2 | TRBV7-3 | TGTGCCAGCACCCGCGCTAGCGGCTTAAGCTCCTACGAGCAGTACTTC | CASTRASGLSSYEQYF
TRBJ2-6 | - | - | TRBV15 | TGTGCCACCAGCATTGGGGGCTCTGGGGCCAACGTCCTGACTTTC | CATSIGGSGANVLTF
TRBJ2-1 | many | TRBD1 | TRBV29-1 | TGCAGCGTTATCGGACAGGTGATGGATGAGCAGTTCTTC | CSVIGQVMDEQFF